These 15 T cell receptor beta chains came from one sample sequenced in a study of T cell responses to AZD1222 COVID-19 vaccine. Sequencing was performed with immunoSEQ multiplex PCR; in TCRdb, only in-frame clones are kept and a portion is missing. The table has over 150,000 clones, roughly 90% seen once. Source: peripheral blood, taken 28 days after the second AZD1222 dose. The receptor source for this set is an adult who received the AZD1222 COVID-19 vaccine.

V and J are TRBV28 and TRBJ1-2, with 7 bases lining up with TRBD1. The CDR3 is made up of 15 amino acids. Germline CDR1 is MDHEN and CDR2 is SYDVKM. V lost 7 bases to trimming and J lost 8 bases; unmatched junction nucleotides: 16. CDR3 DNA sequence: TGTGCCAGCAAGGAATCGCGGGGACAGTTTACGGGCTACACCTTC. The encoded protein is CASKESRGQFTGYTF.

The chain combines TRBV29-1 with TRBJ1-5; no firm D call. The CDR3 length is 13 residues. Trimming left V 4 bases short and J 0 bases short, with 7 bases between. CDR1 and CDR2 from the germline V gene are SQVTM and ANQGSEA. For the CDR3, the DNA is TGCAGCGTTGGTGACTATAGCAATCAGCCCCAGCATTTT. This gives the protein CSVGDYSNQPQHF.

The chain combines TRBV19 with TRBJ1-1; 8 bases agree with TRBD1. Germline values: CDR1 LNHDA, CDR2 SQIVND (reference sequence). CDR3 length: 17 residues. Trimming at V came to 7 bases and at J to 0 bases, leaving 13 bases not matched to a gene. The CDR3 bases are TGTGCCAGTACCCCCATAGGGACAGGTTACATGAACACTGAAGCTTTCTTT. Amino acids: CASTPIGTGYMNTEAFF.

The chain uses TRBV6-5 and TRBJ2-1; D not resolved. Germline CDR1 and CDR2: MNHEY and SVGAGI. The CDR3 has 12 residues. The V and J ends lost 6 bases and 9 bases respectively, with 12 bases between them. CDR3 DNA: TGTGCCAGCAGCCGTAAGGGTTTTGAGCAGTTCTTC. The encoded protein is CASSRKGFEQFF.

This clone was found a few times. V is TRBV25-1 and J is TRBJ2-7; weak D call: TRBD2 (5 bases). Germline V lookup: CDR1 MGHDK, CDR2 SYGVNS. V lost 5 bases, J lost 1 base, and 12 bases lay in between. The CDR3 has 14 amino acids. The CDR3 sequence is CASSIRRNSYEQYF. The CDR3 DNA is TGTGCCAGCAGTATTAGGAGGAATTCCTACGAGCAGTACTTC.

Note on this clone: The sample contains more than one DNA sequence encoding this CDR3. The CDR3 DNA reads TGTGCCAGCAGCTTAGCTCTGGAGACCCAGTACTTC. Its protein is CASSLALETQYF. The chain has TRBV7-2 and TRBJ2-5; unclear D gene. This CDR3 region has 12 residues. Trimming pared 0 bases from V and 5 bases from J, leaving 4 bases between. Germline V gene sequence: CDR1 SGHTA, CDR2 FQGNSA. Based on the CDR3 plus reference TRBV7-2 and TRBJ2-5, the full variable domain is GAGVSQSPSNKVTEKGKDVELRCDPISGHTALYWYRQSLGQGLEFLIYFQGNSAPDKSGLPSDRFSAERTGGSVSTLTIQRTQQEDSAVYLCASSLALETQYFGPGTRLLVL.

The gene calls are TRBV11-2 and TRBJ2-2, with D possibly matching TRBD1 (5 bases). V lost 6 bases and J 6 bases, leaving 11 bases between the germline ends. CDR1 is SGHAT and CDR2 is FQNNGV in the germline V gene. This CDR3 comprises 13 residues. CDR3 amino acids: CASSSRGSGELFF. The DNA of the CDR3 is TGTGCCAGCAGTTCAAGGGGTTCCGGGGAGCTGTTTTTT.

The chain joins TRBV5-4 to TRBJ1-1; D is possibly TRBD1 (5 bases). In germline, CDR1 is SGHNT, CDR2 YYREEE (reference sequence). The CDR3 length is 14 residues. V was clipped by 4 bases and J by 0 bases, with 10 bases between them. CDR3 residues: CASSGWGVNTEAFF. Written as DNA, the CDR3 is TGTGCCAGCAGCGGTTGGGGGGTGAACACTGAAGCTTTCTTT.

This chain connects TRBV19 to TRBJ2-2; the D is unclear. The CDR3 contains 17 residues. Germline-derived CDR1 and CDR2 are LNHDA and SQIVND (reference sequence). V lost 11 bases and J lost 0, with 22 bases in between. Here the CDR3 reads CACGSHGLDANTGELFF. The CDR3 coding sequence is TGTGCCTGTGGGTCTCATGGGTTAGACGCGAACACCGGGGAGCTGTTTTTT.

V usage is TRBV7-2 and J usage is TRBJ1-2; the D is unclear. This CDR3 has 15 residues. V was trimmed by 5 bases and J by 4 bases, leaving 17 bases between them. Germline CDR1 is SGHTA and CDR2 is FQGNSA. The CDR3 nucleotides read TGTGCCAGCAGCAATAGGCCCGGTGACCCCTATGGCTACACCTTC. Its translation: CASSNRPGDPYGYTF.

The chain links TRBV28 to TRBJ1-1; the D is unclear. Germline loops: CDR1 MDHEN, CDR2 SYDVKM. Trimming left V 7 bases short and J 0 bases short, with 12 bases between. CDR3 length: 14 amino acids. Here the CDR3 DNA reads TGTGCCAGCAAGGTCGGCAGCATGAACACTGAAGCTTTCTTT. The encoded protein is CASKVGSMNTEAFF.

CDR3 nucleotide sequence: TGCGCCAGCAGCTTTATAGCGGGTAGCACAGATACGCAGTATTTT. Its protein is CASSFIAGSTDTQYF. The V call is TRBV5-1, the J call TRBJ2-3; 7 nucleotides line up with TRBD2. Germline loops: CDR1 SGHRS, CDR2 YFSETQ. V lost 2 bases and J lost 0; bases outside the gene matches: 3. CDR3 size: 15 residues.

The genes are TRBV28 and TRBJ1-2; D gene ambiguous. The CDR3 has 16 residues. Trimming shortened V by 4 bases and J by 0 bases, and 15 bases separated the two germline ends. Germline V gene sequence: CDR1 MDHEN, CDR2 SYDVKM. The CDR3 DNA follows: TGTGCCAGCAGTTCAACAGCGCCGAGAGCTAACTATGGCTACACCTTC. Its protein product is CASSSTAPRANYGYTF.

V gene TRBV3-1 (or the pseudogene TRBV3-2) combines with J gene TRBJ1-5; tentatively, D is TRBD1 (5 bases). The germline CDR1 and CDR2 sequences are LGHDT and YNNKEL (reference sequence). Trimming took 1 base from V and 3 from J, leaving 13 bases between them. The length of the CDR3 is 16 residues. The CDR3 DNA sequence: TGTGCCAGCAGCCAAGGGGTCGCAGGGAACAATCAGCCCCAGCATTTT. Protein: CASSQGVAGNNQPQHF.

The rearrangement joins TRBV30 to TRBJ2-7; D uncertain. Germline V gives CDR1 GTSNPN, CDR2 SVGIG (reference sequence). The V end lost 6 bases, the J end lost 0 bases, and 9 bases lay between the germline ends. This CDR3 has 12 residues. The DNA for the CDR3 is TGTGCCTGCGGCCCCAGCTCCTACGAGCAGTACTTC. Translated: CACGPSSYEQYF.